The following is a TCR beta chain sequence with its context. Other DNA sequences from this sample encode an identical CDR3 as well. V lost 3 bases to trimming and J lost 1 base, with 6 bases between them. CDR1 is MNHEY and CDR2 is SMNVEV in the germline V gene (reference sequence). The CDR3 runs 13 residues. The data originate from a study of shared clonotypes between healthy human individuals. TCRdb keeps only in-frame clones here, not all; method: immunoSEQ multiplex PCR. The repertoire has more than 2 million clones, just under 95% of them found once; the top ten carry approximately 1.7%. CD45RO-negative CD8 cells positively selected for CCR7 made up the naive population, which excluded terminally differentiated effector memory CD45RA+ cells.

This rearrangement joins TRBV27 to TRBJ1-1; D is ambiguous. This receptor was taken from a man aged 18 to 35 in good health. Some clones in this sample may be carry-over from other donors' samples. The sequenced sample was naive CD8+ T cells from PBMCs. CDR3 in amino acids: CASSLLTNTEAFF. CDR3 DNA sequence: TGTGCCAGCAGTTTGCTGACGAACACTGAAGCTTTCTTT.